This note documents a single T cell receptor (beta chain) sequence. This entry is derived from a study of blood T cell repertoires in COVID-19. The table came from immunoSEQ multiplex PCR; TCRdb's copy has only in-frame clones and leaves some out. The sample yields 150,000 to 200,000 clones, less than 90% seen once. The V segment lost 0 bases and the J segment 5 bases; nucleotides outside the gene matches: 12. The CDR3 runs to 18 residues. Germline-derived CDR1 and CDR2 are SGHRS and YFSETQ. This TCR derives from a human donor with acute COVID-19. The donor label of this sample is uncertain. J is TRBJ2-2 and V is TRBV5-1; TRBD1 agrees at 8 bases. Input material: PBMCs or T cells enriched from blood (not recorded which). The CDR3 DNA is TGCGCCAGCAGCTTGGTGGCAGGGGGCGCGATCGGGACCGGGGAGCTGTTTTTT. Protein product: CASSLVAGGAIGTGELFF.